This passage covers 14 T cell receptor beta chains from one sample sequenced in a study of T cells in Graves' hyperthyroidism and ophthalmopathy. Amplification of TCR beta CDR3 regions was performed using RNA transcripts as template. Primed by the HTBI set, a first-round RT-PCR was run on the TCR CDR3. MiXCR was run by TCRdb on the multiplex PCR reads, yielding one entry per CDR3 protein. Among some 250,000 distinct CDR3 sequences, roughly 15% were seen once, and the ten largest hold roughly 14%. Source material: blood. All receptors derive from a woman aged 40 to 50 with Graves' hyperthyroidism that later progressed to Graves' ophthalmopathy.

For the CDR3, the DNA is TGTGCCAGCAGCCAAGCCGCTAGCGGGAGTGGCGAGCAGTACTTC. Translation gives CASSQAASGSGEQYF. The chain is built from TRBV28 and TRBJ2-7; 10 bases line up with TRBD2. Germline V lookup: CDR1 MDHEN, CDR2 SYDVKM. CDR3 size: 15 residues. V dropped 6 bases and J dropped 6; count of bases not matched to a gene: 11.

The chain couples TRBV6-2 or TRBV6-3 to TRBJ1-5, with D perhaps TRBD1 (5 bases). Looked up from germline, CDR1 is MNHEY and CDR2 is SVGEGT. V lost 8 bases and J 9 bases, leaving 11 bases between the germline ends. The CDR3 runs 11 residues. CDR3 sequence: CASGGVGPQHF. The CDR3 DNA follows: TGTGCCAGCGGGGGAGTAGGGCCCCAGCATTTT.

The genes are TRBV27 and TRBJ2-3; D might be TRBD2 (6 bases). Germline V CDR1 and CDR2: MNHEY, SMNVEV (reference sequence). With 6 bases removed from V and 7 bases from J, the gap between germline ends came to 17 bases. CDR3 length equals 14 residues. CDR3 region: CASSRGTPTNTQYF. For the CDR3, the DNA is TGTGCCAGCAGCCGAGGGACTCCGACGAATACGCAGTATTTT.

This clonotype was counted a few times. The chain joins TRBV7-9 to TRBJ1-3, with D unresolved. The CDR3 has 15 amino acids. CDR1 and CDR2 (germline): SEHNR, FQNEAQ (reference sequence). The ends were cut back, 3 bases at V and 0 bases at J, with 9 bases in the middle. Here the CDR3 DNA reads TGTGCCAGCAGCTTTGGACGGGCCTCTGGAAACACCATATATTTT. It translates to CASSFGRASGNTIYF.

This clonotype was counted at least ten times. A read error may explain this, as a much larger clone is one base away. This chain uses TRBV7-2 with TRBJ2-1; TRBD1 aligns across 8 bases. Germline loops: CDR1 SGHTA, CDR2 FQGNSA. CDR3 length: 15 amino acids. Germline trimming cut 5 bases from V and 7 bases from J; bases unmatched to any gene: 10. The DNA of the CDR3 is TGTGCCAGCAGCCTTGGACAGGGCAATATAAATGAGCAGTTCTTC. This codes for CASSLGQGNINEQFF. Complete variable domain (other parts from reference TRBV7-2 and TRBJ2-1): GAGVSQSPSNKVTEKGKDVELRCDPISGHTALYWYRQSLGQGLEFLIYFQGNSAPDKSGLPSDRFSAERTGGSVSTLTIQRTQQEDSAVYLCASSLGQGNINEQFFGPGTRLTVL.

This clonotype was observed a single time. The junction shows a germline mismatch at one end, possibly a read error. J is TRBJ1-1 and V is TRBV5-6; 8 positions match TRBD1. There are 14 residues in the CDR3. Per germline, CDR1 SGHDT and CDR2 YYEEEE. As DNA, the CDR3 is TGTGCCAGCAGCCGACTCGGACAGGGCACTGGAGCTTTCTTT. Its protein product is CASSRLGQGTGAFF.

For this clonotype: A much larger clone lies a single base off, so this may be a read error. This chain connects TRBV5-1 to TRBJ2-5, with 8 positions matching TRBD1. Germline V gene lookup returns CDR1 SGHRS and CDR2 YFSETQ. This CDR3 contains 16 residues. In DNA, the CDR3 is TGCGCCGGCAGCTTGGCTGGGACAGGCGGACAGGAGACCCAGTACTTC. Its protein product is CAGSLAGTGGQETQYF.

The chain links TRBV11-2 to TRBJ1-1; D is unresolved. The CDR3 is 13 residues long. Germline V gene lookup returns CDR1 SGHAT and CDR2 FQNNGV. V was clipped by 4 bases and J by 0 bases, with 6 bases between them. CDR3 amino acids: CASSWNMNTEAFF. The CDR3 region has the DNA TGTGCCAGCAGCTGGAACATGAACACTGAAGCTTTCTTT.

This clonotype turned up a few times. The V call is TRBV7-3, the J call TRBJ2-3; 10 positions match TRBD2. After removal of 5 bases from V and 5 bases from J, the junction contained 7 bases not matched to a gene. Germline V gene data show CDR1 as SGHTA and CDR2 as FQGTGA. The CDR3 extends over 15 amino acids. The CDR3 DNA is TGTGCCAGCAGCCCCGGGACTAGCGCGTTAGATACGCAGTATTTT. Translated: CASSPGTSALDTQYF.

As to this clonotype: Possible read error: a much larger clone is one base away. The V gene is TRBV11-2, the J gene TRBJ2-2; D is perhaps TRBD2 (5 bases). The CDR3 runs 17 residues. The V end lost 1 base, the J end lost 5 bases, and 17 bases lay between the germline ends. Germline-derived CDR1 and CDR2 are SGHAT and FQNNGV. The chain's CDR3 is CASSLAGARGPTGELFF. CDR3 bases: TGTGCCAGCAGCTTAGCTGGAGCGAGAGGGCCAACCGGGGAGCTGTTTTTT.

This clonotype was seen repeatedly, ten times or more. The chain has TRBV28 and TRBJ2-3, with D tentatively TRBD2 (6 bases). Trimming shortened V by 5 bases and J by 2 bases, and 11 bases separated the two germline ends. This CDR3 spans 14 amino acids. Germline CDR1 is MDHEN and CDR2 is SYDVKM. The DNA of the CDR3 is TGTGCCAGCAGTCCAAGGGACTTCACAGATACGCAGTATTTT. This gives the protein CASSPRDFTDTQYF. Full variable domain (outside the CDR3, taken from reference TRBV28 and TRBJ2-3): DVKVTQSSRYLVKRTGEKVFLECVQDMDHENMFWYRQDPGLGLRLIYFSYDVKMKEKGDIPEGYSVSREKKERFSLILESASTNQTSMYLCASSPRDFTDTQYFGPGTRLTVL.

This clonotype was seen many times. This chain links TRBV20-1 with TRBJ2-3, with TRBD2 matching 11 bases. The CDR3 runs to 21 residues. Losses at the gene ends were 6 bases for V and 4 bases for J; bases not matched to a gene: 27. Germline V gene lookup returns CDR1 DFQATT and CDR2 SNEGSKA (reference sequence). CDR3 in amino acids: CSANNPDIAGGPMFSSDTQYF. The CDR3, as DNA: TGCAGTGCCAACAACCCGGATATAGCGGGAGGGCCTATGTTCTCCTCAGATACGCAGTATTTT.

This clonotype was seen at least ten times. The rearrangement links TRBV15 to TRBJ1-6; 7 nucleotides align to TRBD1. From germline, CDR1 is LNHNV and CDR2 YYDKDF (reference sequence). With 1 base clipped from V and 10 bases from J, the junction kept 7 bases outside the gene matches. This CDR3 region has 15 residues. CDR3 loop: CATSRARQGSSPLHF. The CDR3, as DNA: TGTGCCACCAGCAGAGCTCGACAGGGAAGCTCACCCCTCCACTTT.

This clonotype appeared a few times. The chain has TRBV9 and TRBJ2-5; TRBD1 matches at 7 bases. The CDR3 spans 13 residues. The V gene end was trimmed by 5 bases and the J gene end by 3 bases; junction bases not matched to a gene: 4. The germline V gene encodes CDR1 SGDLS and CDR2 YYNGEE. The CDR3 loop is CASRPGTEETQYF. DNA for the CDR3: TGTGCCAGCAGGCCCGGGACAGAAGAGACCCAGTACTTC.